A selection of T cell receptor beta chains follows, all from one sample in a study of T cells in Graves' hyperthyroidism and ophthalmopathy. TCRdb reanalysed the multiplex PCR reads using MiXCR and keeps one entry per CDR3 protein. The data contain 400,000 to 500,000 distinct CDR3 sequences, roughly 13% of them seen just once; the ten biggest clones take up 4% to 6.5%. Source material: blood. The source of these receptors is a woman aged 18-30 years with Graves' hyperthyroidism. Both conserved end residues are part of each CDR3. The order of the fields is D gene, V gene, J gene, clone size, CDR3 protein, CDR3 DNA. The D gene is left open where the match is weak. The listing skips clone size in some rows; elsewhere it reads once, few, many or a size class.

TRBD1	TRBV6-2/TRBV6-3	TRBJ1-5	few	CASSTGTGPYSNQPQHF	TGTGCCAGCAGTACCGGGACAGGTCCTTATAGCAATCAGCCCCAGCATTTT
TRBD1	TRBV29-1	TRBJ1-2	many	CSVETTGGGYTF	TGCAGCGTTGAAACTACAGGGGGAGGCTACACCTTC
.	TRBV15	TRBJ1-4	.	CATSGYRAEGEKLFF	TGTGCCACCAGCGGCTACAGGGCGGAGGGTGAAAAACTGTTTTTT
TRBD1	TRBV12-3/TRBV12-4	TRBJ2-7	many	CASRGQGVDEQYF	TGTGCCAGCAGGGGACAGGGAGTAGACGAGCAGTACTTC
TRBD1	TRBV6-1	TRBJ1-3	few	CASSDFGTAGNTIYF	TGTGCCAGCAGTGACTTCGGGACAGCTGGAAACACCATATATTTT
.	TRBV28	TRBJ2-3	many	CASSYTSTDTQYF	TGTGCCAGCAGTTACACTAGCACAGATACGCAGTATTTT
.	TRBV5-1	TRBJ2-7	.	CASSLKQSSYEQYF	TGCGCCAGCAGCTTGAAACAGAGCTCCTACGAGCAGTACTTC
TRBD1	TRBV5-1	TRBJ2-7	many	CASSLGTGLSYEQYF	TGCGCCAGCAGCTTGGGGACAGGGCTTTCCTACGAGCAGTACTTC
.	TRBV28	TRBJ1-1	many	CASSIPGRAEAFF	TGTGCCAGCAGTATCCCGGGGCGGGCTGAAGCTTTCTTT
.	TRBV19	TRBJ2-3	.	CASRQAGGTDTQYF	TGTGCCAGTAGACAAGCCGGGGGCACAGATACGCAGTATTTT
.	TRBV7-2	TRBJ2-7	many	CASSLALAGVSYEQYF	TGTGCCAGCAGCTTAGCGTTGGCAGGGGTCTCCTACGAGCAGTACTTC
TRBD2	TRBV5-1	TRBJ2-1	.	CASSLVLAGETEQFF	TGCGCCAGCAGCTTGGTGCTAGCGGGGGAAACTGAGCAGTTCTTC
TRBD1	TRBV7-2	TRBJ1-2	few	CASSFATGDYGYTF	TGTGCCAGCAGCTTTGCGACAGGGGACTATGGCTACACCTTC
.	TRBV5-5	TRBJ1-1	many	CASSRAGSGTEAFF	TGTGCCAGCAGCCGGGCGGGTTCGGGCACTGAAGCTTTCTTT
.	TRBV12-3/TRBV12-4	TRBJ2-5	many	CASSFQGGRSETQYF	TGTGCCAGCAGTTTCCAGGGGGGGCGTAGTGAGACCCAGTACTTC
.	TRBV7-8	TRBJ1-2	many	CASSLGTGVFGYGYTF	TGTGCCAGCAGCTTAGGAACAGGAGTGTTCGGATATGGCTACACCTTC
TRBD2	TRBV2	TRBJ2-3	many	CASIPGLAGQYF	TGTGCCAGCATCCCGGGACTAGCGGGACAGTATTTT
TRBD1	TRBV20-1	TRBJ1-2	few	CSARPAGQRFNYGYTF	TGCAGTGCCAGGCCAGCGGGACAGAGGTTTAACTATGGCTACACCTTC
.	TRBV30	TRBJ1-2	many	CAWSPGGRSGYTF	TGTGCCTGGAGTCCGGGGGGGCGGTCTGGCTACACCTTC
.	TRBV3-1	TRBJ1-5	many	CASSRNSRNQPQHF	TGTGCCAGCAGTCGAAACAGCCGCAATCAGCCCCAGCATTTT
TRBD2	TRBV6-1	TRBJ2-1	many	CASTREASAYNEQFF	TGTGCCAGCACCCGGGAGGCTAGCGCGTACAATGAGCAGTTCTTC
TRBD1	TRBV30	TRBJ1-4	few	CAWSLSGPGGEKLFF	TGTGCCTGGAGCCTATCCGGGCCAGGGGGGGAAAAACTGTTTTTT
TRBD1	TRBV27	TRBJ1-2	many	CASKRTGVNYGYTF	TGTGCCAGCAAGAGGACAGGGGTTAACTATGGCTACACCTTC
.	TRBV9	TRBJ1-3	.	CASSVVDSHSGNTIYF	TGTGCCAGCAGCGTAGTGGACTCCCACTCTGGAAACACCATATATTTT
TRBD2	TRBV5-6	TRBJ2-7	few	CASSSPGLAIYEQYF	TGTGCCAGCAGCTCCCCGGGACTAGCGATCTACGAGCAGTACTTC
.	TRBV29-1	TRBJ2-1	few	CSAVGGQGFYNEQFF	TGCAGCGCTGTGGGGGGGCAGGGTTTTTACAATGAGCAGTTCTTC
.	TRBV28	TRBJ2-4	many	CASSFGFRGLAKNIQYF	TGTGCCAGCAGTTTTGGTTTCCGAGGGTTAGCCAAAAACATTCAGTACTTC
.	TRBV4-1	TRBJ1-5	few	CASSQAGSGVRQPQHF	TGCGCCAGCAGCCAAGCGGGATCGGGAGTCCGGCAGCCCCAGCATTTT
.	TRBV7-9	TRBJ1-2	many	CASSFNQGSDGYTF	TGTGCCAGCAGTTTCAACCAGGGTTCTGATGGCTACACCTTC
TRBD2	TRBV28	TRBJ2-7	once	CASSLGGVTSYEQYF	TGTGCCAGCAGTCTGGGGGGGGTCACCTCCTACGAGCAGTACTTC
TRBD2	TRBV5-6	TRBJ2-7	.	CASSAGTSGRASYEQYF	TGTGCCAGCAGCGCCGGGACTAGCGGGAGGGCCTCCTACGAGCAGTACTTC
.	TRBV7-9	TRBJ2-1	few	CASINLLVGGSYNEQFF	TGTGCCAGCATCAACCTCTTAGTAGGGGGCTCCTACAATGAGCAGTTCTTC
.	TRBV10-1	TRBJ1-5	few	CASRPRGQPQHF	TGCGCCAGCAGACCGCGGGGTCAGCCCCAGCATTTT
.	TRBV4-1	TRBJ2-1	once	CASSQEVGVWEFF	TGCGCCAGCAGCCAAGAAGTGGGCGTGTGGGAGTTCTTC
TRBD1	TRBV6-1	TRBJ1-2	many	CASTGQGYGYTF	TGTGCCAGCACAGGACAGGGCTATGGCTACACCTTC
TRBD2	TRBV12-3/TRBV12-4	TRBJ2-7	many	CASAAGDFYEQYF	TGTGCCAGCGCTGCGGGGGACTTCTACGAGCAGTACTTC
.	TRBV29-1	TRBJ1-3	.	CSVEIRTALGGNTIYF	TGCAGCGTTGAAATCCGGACAGCCTTAGGAGGAAACACCATATATTTT
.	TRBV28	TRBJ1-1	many	CASSLAGRGTEAFF	TGTGCCAGCAGTTTAGCGGGGCGCGGCACTGAAGCTTTCTTT
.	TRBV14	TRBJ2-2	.	CASSHTPGPLATRRATGELFF	TGTGCCAGCAGCCATACACCCGGCCCTCTAGCGACCCGGAGGGCGACCGGGGAGCTGTTTTTT
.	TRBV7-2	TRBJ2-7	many	CASSLVEFLSYEQYF	TGTGCCAGCAGCTTAGTCGAGTTCCTCTCCTACGAGCAGTACTTC
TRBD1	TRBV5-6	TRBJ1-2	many	CASSTGTGAGYTF	TGTGCCAGCAGCACCGGGACAGGGGCTGGCTACACCTTC